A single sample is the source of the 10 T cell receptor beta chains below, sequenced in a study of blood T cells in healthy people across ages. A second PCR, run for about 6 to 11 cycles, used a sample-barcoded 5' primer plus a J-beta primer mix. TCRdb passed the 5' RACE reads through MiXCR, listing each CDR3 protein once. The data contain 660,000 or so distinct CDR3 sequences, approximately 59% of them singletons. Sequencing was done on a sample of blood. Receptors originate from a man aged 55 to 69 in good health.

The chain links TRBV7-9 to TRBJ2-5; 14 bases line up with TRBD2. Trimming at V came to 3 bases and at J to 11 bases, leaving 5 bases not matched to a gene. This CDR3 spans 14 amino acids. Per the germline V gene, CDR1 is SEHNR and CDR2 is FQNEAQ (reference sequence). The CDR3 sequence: CASSLGTSGGKQYF. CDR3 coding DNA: TGTGCCAGCAGCTTGGGGACTAGCGGGGGAAAGCAGTACTTC.

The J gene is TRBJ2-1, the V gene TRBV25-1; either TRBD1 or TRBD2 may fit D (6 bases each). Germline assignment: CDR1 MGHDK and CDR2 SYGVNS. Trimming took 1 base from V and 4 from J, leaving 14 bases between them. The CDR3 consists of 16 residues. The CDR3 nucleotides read TGTGCCAGCAGTGAATTAGGGGGGCAGGGGTACAATGAGCAGTTCTTC. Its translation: CASSELGGQGYNEQFF. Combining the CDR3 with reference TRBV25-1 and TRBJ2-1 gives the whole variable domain EADIYQTPRYLVIGTGKKITLECSQTMGHDKMYWYQQDPGMELHLIHYSYGVNSTEKGDLSSESTVSRIRTEHFPLTLESARPSHTSQYLCASSELGGQGYNEQFFGPGTRLTVL.

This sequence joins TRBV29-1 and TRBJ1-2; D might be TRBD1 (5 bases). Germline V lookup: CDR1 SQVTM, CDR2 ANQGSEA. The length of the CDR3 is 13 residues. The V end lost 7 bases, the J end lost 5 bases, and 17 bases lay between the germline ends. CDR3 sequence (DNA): TGCAGCGCTGGGGGAGCAACCAGTTATGGCTACACCTTC. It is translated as CSAGGATSYGYTF.

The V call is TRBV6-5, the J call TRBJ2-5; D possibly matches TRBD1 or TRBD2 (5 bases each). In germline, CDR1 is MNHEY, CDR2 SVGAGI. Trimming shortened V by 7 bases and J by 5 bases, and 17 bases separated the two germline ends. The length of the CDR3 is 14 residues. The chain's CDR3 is CASIPSGGAETQYF. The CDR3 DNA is TGTGCCAGCATCCCCTCTGGGGGTGCGGAGACCCAGTACTTC.

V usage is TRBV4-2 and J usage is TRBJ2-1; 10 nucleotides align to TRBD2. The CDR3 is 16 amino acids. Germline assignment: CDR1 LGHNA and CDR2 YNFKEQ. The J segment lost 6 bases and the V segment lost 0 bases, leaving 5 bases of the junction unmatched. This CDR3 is CASSQEPAGGFNEQFF. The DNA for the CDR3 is TGTGCCAGCAGCCAAGAGCCAGCGGGGGGGTTCAATGAGCAGTTCTTC.

The CDR3 DNA follows: TGTGCCACCAGCAGAGACAGGGGTGCTGAAAAACTGTTTTTT. Translating gives CATSRDRGAEKLFF. The V call is TRBV15, the J call TRBJ1-4, with D maybe TRBD1 (6 bases). CDR1 LNHNV and CDR2 YYDKDF come from the germline V gene (reference sequence). V lost 0 bases to trimming and J lost 7 bases, with 9 bases between them. The length of the CDR3 is 14 residues.

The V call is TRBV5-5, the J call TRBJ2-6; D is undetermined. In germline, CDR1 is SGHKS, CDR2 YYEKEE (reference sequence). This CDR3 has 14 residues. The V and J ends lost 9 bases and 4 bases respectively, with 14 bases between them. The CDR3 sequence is CATNHNPGANVLTF. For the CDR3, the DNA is TGTGCCACAAACCACAATCCCGGGGCCAACGTCCTGACTTTC. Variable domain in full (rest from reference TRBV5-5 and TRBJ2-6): DAGVTQSPTHLIKTRGQQVTLRCSPISGHKSVSWYQQVLGQGPQFIFQYYEKEERGRGNFPDRFSARQFPNYSSELNVNALLLGDSALYLCATNHNPGANVLTFGAGSRLTVL.

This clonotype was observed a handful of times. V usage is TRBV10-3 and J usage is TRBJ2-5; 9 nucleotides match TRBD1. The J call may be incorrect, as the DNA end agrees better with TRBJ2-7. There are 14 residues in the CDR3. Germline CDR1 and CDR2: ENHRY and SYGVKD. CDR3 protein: CARDREGDPYEQYF. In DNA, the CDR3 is TGTGCCCGGGACAGGGAGGGGGATCCCTACGAGCAGTACTTC.

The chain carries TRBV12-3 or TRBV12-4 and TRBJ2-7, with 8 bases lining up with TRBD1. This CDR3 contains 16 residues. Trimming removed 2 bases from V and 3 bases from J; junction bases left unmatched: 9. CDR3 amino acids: CASSLTPRTGYYEQYF. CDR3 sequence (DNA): TGTGCCAGCAGTTTAACCCCGAGGACAGGGTACTACGAGCAGTACTTC.

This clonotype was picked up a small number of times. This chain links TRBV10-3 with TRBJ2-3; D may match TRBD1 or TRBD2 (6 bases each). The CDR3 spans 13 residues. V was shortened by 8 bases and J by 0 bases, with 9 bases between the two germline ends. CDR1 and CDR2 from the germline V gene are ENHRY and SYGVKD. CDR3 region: CAIEGGSTDTQYF. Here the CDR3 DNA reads TGTGCCATCGAGGGGGGTAGCACAGATACGCAGTATTTT.